The sequence of this T cell receptor beta chain was determined in a study of blood T cell repertoires in COVID-19. This table comes from immunoSEQ multiplex PCR, and its TCRdb copy is limited to in-frame clones, with some not included. Here the sample spans roughly 85,000 clones, over 70% being singletons. The V gene end was trimmed by 11 bases and the J gene end by 1 base; junction bases not matched to a gene: 5. The CDR3 length is 14 residues. Germline V lookup: CDR1 SEHNR, CDR2 FQNEAQ (reference sequence). The chain has TRBV7-9 and TRBJ2-5; 12 bases match TRBD2. This receptor was identified in a human donor in a cohort sampled during active COVID-19. Input material: peripheral blood. This CDR3 is CAGQTSGGQETQYF. In nucleotides, the CDR3 is TGTGCCGGACAGACTAGCGGGGGCCAAGAGACCCAGTACTTC.